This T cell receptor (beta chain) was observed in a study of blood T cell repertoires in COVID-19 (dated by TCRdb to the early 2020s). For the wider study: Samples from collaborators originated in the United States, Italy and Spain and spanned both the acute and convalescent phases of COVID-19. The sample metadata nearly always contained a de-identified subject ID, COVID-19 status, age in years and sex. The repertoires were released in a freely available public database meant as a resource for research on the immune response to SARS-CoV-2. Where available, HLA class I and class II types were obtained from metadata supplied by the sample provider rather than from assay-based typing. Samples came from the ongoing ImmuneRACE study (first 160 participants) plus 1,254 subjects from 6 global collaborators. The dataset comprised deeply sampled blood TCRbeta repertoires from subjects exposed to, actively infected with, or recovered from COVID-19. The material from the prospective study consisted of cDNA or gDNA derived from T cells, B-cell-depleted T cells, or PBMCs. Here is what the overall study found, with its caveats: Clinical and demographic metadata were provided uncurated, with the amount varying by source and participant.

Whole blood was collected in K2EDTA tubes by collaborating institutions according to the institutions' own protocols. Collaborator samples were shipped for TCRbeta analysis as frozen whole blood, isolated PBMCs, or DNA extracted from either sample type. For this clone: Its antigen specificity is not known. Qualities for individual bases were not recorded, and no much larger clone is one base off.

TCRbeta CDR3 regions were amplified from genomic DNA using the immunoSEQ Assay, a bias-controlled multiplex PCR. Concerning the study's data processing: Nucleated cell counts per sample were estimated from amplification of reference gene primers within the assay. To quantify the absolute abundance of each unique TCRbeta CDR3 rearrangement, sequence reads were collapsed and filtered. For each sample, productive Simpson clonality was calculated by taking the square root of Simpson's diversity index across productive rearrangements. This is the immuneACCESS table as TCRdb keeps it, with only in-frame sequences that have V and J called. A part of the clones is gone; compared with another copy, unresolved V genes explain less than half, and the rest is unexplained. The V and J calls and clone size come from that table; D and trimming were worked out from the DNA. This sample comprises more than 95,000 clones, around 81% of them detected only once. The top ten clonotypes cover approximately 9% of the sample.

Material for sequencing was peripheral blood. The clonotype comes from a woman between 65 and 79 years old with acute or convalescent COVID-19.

The nucleotide sequence is given as TGTGCCAGCAGCTTCAATCCAGGACTAGACAATGAGCAGTTCTTC. The translation is CASSFNPGLDNEQFF. The receptor chain draws on TRBV7-9 and TRBJ2-1; 7 central bases correspond to TRBD2. Including the terminal cysteine and phenylalanine, the CDR3 comprises 15 residues. Only CDR3 DNA is held: 45 bases, read in frame from base 1. V loses 3 bases at its end and J loses 5 bases; junction bases beyond the gene matches: 7. As encoded in the germline V gene (reference sequence), CDR1 is SEHNR while CDR2 is FQNEAQ.